The rows below give T cell receptor beta chains drawn from one sample of a study of control samples from healthy donors and cancer patients. Only in-frame clones appear in the TCRdb table, and some are missing; sequencing was by immunoSEQ multiplex PCR. The table has 150,000 to 200,000 clones, 75% to 95% seen once. Material: blood. These receptor sequences come from a woman in her thirties or forties in good health. Both conserved end residues are part of each CDR3. D genes are given only for firm matches. Size values are once, few and many counts, or a class for expanded clones, and some rows have none.

clone_size	v_call	d_call	j_call	cdr3_length	cdr3_aa	cdr3_nt
NA	TRBV27	NA	TRBJ1-6	17	CASSSSPLGGANSPLHF	TGTGCCAGCAGTTCATCCCCCTTGGGCGGGGCGAATTCACCCCTCCACTTT
NA	TRBV5-4	TRBD2	TRBJ2-2	19	CASSPTRTSGVIVTGELFF	TGTGCCAGCAGCCCTACGCGGACTAGCGGGGTCATCGTCACCGGGGAGCTGTTTTTT
NA	TRBV27	NA	TRBJ2-7	12	CASSSPAYEQYF	TGTGCCAGCAGTTCCCCCGCCTACGAGCAGTACTTC
NA	TRBV11-3	NA	TRBJ2-5	13	CASSPRPQETQYF	TGTGCCAGCAGCCCCCGACCGCAAGAGACCCAGTACTTC
NA	TRBV5-1	NA	TRBJ2-5	13	CASRDTIQETQYF	TGCGCCAGCCGAGACACGATCCAAGAGACCCAGTACTTC
NA	TRBV29-1	NA	TRBJ2-5	11	CSVNPSGTQYF	TGCAGCGTTAACCCCAGCGGGACCCAGTACTTC
NA	TRBV5-1	TRBD1	TRBJ2-2	17	CASSLTAARGLTGELFF	TGCGCCAGCAGCTTGACGGCGGCCAGGGGGCTCACCGGGGAGCTGTTTTTT
once	TRBV10-3	NA	TRBJ1-1	12	CAISTGMTEAFF	TGTGCCATCAGTACAGGGATGACTGAAGCTTTCTTT
NA	TRBV3-1/TRBV3-2	NA	TRBJ2-6	14	CASSQGRRANVLTF	TGTGCCAGCAGCCAAGGAAGGCGGGCCAACGTCCTGACTTTC
few	TRBV4-1	TRBD1	TRBJ1-5	15	CASSQEGQLNQPQHF	TGCGCCAGCAGCCAAGAGGGACAGCTAAATCAGCCCCAGCATTTT
NA	TRBV7-9	TRBD1	TRBJ1-1	14	CASSVTGVNTEAFF	TGTGCCAGCAGCGTTACAGGGGTGAACACTGAAGCTTTCTTT
NA	TRBV5-4	TRBD1	TRBJ2-7	14	CASSQGQGLNEQYF	TGTGCCAGCAGCCAGGGACAGGGGCTCAACGAGCAGTACTTC
once	TRBV7-2	NA	TRBJ1-4	16	CASSPRRFATNEKLFF	TGTGCCAGCAGCCCGAGGAGATTTGCAACTAATGAAAAACTGTTTTTT
NA	TRBV20-1	NA	TRBJ1-5	10	CSAPYQPQHF	TGCAGTGCCCCGTATCAGCCCCAGCATTTT
NA	TRBV11-2	TRBD1	TRBJ2-7	17	CASSPYNAGTVSYEQYF	TGTGCCAGCAGCCCCTATAACGCCGGGACAGTCTCCTACGAGCAGTACTTC
NA	TRBV2	TRBD2	TRBJ2-1	17	CASSEALAGKSYNEQFF	TGTGCCAGCAGTGAAGCGCTAGCGGGGAAGTCCTACAATGAGCAGTTCTTC
NA	TRBV10-3	NA	TRBJ2-6	13	CAIKGAGANVLTF	TGTGCCATCAAGGGGGCTGGGGCCAACGTCCTGACTTTC
NA	TRBV4-1	TRBD1	TRBJ2-5	14	CASSQEGQGETQYF	TGCGCCAGCAGCCAGGAAGGACAGGGAGAGACCCAGTACTTC
NA	TRBV11-2	NA	TRBJ2-5	14	CASSLVQGQETQYF	TGTGCCAGCAGCTTAGTACAGGGCCAAGAGACCCAGTACTTC
few	TRBV5-1	NA	TRBJ2-7	15	CASSNGAGSSYEQYF	TGCGCCAGCAGCAACGGTGCGGGGAGCTCCTACGAGCAGTACTTC
NA	TRBV4-1	NA	TRBJ1-2	15	CASSSPGKERGSYTF	TGCGCCAGCAGCTCACCGGGAAAGGAGCGAGGGAGCTACACCTTC
NA	TRBV9	TRBD1	TRBJ1-2	17	CASSPTGGAGANYGYTF	TGTGCCAGCAGCCCTACAGGGGGTGCGGGGGCTAACTATGGCTACACCTTC
NA	TRBV14	NA	TRBJ2-5	13	CAGSPGLDGTQYF	TGTGCCGGCAGCCCGGGACTCGACGGGACCCAGTACTTC
NA	TRBV18	TRBD1	TRBJ1-2	14	CASSPQDREGGYTF	TGTGCCAGCTCACCACAGGACAGGGAGGGTGGCTACACCTTC
once	TRBV6-5	TRBD1	TRBJ2-7	14	CASTAWDRGNEQYF	TGTGCCAGCACCGCCTGGGACAGGGGTAACGAGCAGTACTTC
NA	TRBV19	TRBD2	TRBJ2-1	16	CASSIASGGALNEQFF	TGTGCCAGTAGTATAGCAAGCGGGGGGGCCCTCAATGAGCAGTTCTTC
NA	TRBV15	TRBD1	TRBJ1-6	14	CATSGGTGETPLHF	TGTGCCACCAGCGGTGGGACAGGGGAAACACCCCTCCACTTT
NA	TRBV11-2	NA	TRBJ2-5	14	CASSYPRGRETQYF	TGTGCCAGCAGCTACCCGAGGGGAAGGGAGACCCAGTACTTC
NA	TRBV7-9	TRBD2	TRBJ2-7	15	CASSLWPSGSREQYF	TGTGCCAGCAGCTTATGGCCTAGCGGGAGTCGCGAGCAGTACTTC
NA	TRBV3-1/TRBV3-2	NA	TRBJ2-1	15	CASSQQAETLDEQFF	TGTGCCAGCAGCCAACAAGCGGAGACCCTTGATGAGCAGTTCTTC
NA	TRBV10-2	TRBD1	TRBJ1-1	12	CATRDSNVEAFF	TGCGCCACCCGGGACAGTAATGTTGAAGCTTTCTTT
once	TRBV7-9	NA	TRBJ1-6	17	CASSSVGRRVSDSPLHF	TGTGCCAGCAGCTCCGTGGGCCGCAGGGTATCGGATTCACCCCTCCACTTT
once	TRBV27	TRBD2	TRBJ2-3	20	CASSATPGLAGGASTDTQYF	TGTGCCAGCAGTGCCACCCCGGGACTAGCGGGGGGTGCTAGCACAGATACGCAGTATTTT
NA	TRBV3-1/TRBV3-2	NA	TRBJ2-7	19	CASSQDRGPGHPKSYEQYF	TGTGCCAGCAGCCAGGATCGGGGTCCAGGACACCCGAAGTCCTACGAGCAGTACTTC
NA	TRBV6-5	NA	TRBJ1-5	14	CASTQGAGNQPQHF	TGTGCCAGCACCCAAGGGGCAGGGAATCAGCCCCAGCATTTT
NA	TRBV19	NA	TRBJ2-1	12	CASNLGDNEQFF	TGTGCCAGTAACCTAGGGGATAATGAGCAGTTCTTC
once	TRBV24-1	TRBD2	TRBJ2-3	15	CATSDIAGGSDTQYF	TGTGCCACCAGTGACATAGCGGGGGGGTCAGATACGCAGTATTTT
once	TRBV5-1	NA	TRBJ1-1	15	CASKDTNGMNTEAFF	TGCGCCAGCAAGGACACGAACGGCATGAACACTGAAGCTTTCTTT
NA	TRBV27	NA	TRBJ2-5	13	CASSLRGAKTQYF	TGTGCCAGCAGCCTCAGGGGGGCAAAGACCCAGTACTTC
NA	TRBV15	TRBD2	TRBJ2-1	18	CATSRTIWTSGGYNEQFF	TGTGCCACCAGCAGAACGATATGGACTAGCGGGGGCTACAATGAGCAGTTCTTC